These 19 T cell receptor beta chains came from one sample sequenced in a study of shared clonotypes between healthy human individuals. TCRdb's table, derived via immunoSEQ multiplex PCR, lists solely in-frame clones and lacks some. This table has under 600,000 clones, about 80% appearing once. Sequenced: PBMCs. These receptors came from a woman aged 40 to 55 in good health. Some clones in this sample may be carry-over from other donors' samples.

The V gene is TRBV7-9, the J gene TRBJ1-4; no definite D call. This CDR3 comprises 14 residues. The ends were cut back, 2 bases at V and 3 bases at J, with 7 bases in the middle. CDR1 and CDR2 from the germline V gene are SEHNR and FQNEAQ (reference sequence). The CDR3 nucleotides read TGTGCCAGCAGCTTATACCGAGCTAATGAAAAACTGTTTTTT. Its protein product is CASSLYRANEKLFF.

This clone came up once. The chain has TRBV28 and TRBJ2-5, with 8 bases that match TRBD2. V shed 5 bases, J shed 1 base, and the junction held 3 bases outside the gene matches. The length of the CDR3 is 14 residues. The germline gives CDR1 MDHEN, CDR2 SYDVKM. CDR3 sequence: CASSLAGLQETQYF. The DNA of the CDR3 is TGTGCCAGCAGTCTAGCGGGCCTCCAAGAGACCCAGTACTTC.

This chain links TRBV5-4 with TRBJ2-2; D is perhaps TRBD1 or TRBD2 (6 bases each). From germline, CDR1 is SGHNT and CDR2 YYREEE (reference sequence). V was clipped by 0 bases and J by 4 bases, with 19 bases between them. The CDR3 is 18 amino acids. The CDR3 DNA is TGTGCCAGCAGCTTGGGTGGAGGGGGTCGTTCAGGCACCGGGGAGCTGTTTTTT. Protein: CASSLGGGGRSGTGELFF.

The gene calls are TRBV7-3 and TRBJ1-3; D ambiguous. Germline assignment: CDR1 SGHTA and CDR2 FQGTGA. The CDR3 is made up of 14 amino acids. Deletions cut 1 base from V and 0 bases from J, with 4 bases between. CDR3 DNA: TGTGCCAGCAGCTTAATTGGCTCTGGAAACACCATATATTTT. Protein: CASSLIGSGNTIYF. Complete variable domain (other parts from reference TRBV7-3 and TRBJ1-3): GAGVSQTPSNKVTEKGKYVELRCDPISGHTALYWYRQSLGQGPEFLIYFQGTGAADDSGLPNDRFFAVRPEGSVSTLKIQRTERGDSAVYLCASSLIGSGNTIYFGEGSWLTVV.

V and J are TRBV27 and TRBJ1-5, with TRBD1 matching 7 bases. Looked up from germline, CDR1 is MNHEY and CDR2 is SMNVEV (reference sequence). With V trimmed by 5 bases and J by 0 bases, 4 bases remained unmatched. This CDR3 comprises 15 residues. The CDR3 sequence: CASSIQGISNQPQHF. The CDR3 bases are TGTGCCAGCAGTATACAGGGGATTAGCAATCAGCCCCAGCATTTT.

This chain links TRBV5-4 with TRBJ2-3, with TRBD2 matching 7 bases. The J segment lost 0 bases and the V segment lost 5 bases, leaving 6 bases of the junction unmatched. The CDR3 spans 15 residues. Germline values: CDR1 SGHNT, CDR2 YYREEE (reference sequence). The DNA of the CDR3 is TGTGCCAGCAGTGCCCCTAGCGGAAGCACAGATACGCAGTATTTT. It yields the protein CASSAPSGSTDTQYF. Together with reference TRBV5-4 and TRBJ2-3, the CDR3 gives the full variable domain: ETGVTQSPTHLIKTRGQQVTLRCSSQSGHNTVSWYQQALGQGPQFIFQYYREEENGRGNFPPRFSGLQFPNYSSELNVNALELDDSALYLCASSAPSGSTDTQYFGPGTRLTVL.

The sample holds a few counts of this clone. The rearrangement links TRBV11-2 to TRBJ2-5; D is ambiguous. The V and J ends lost 3 bases and 7 bases respectively, with 15 bases between them. This CDR3 has 14 residues. Germline values: CDR1 SGHAT, CDR2 FQNNGV. The CDR3 loop is CASSFGPEVWTQYF. Here the CDR3 DNA reads TGTGCCAGCAGCTTCGGCCCCGAAGTTTGGACCCAGTACTTC.

The chain combines TRBV11-2 with TRBJ1-2, with TRBD1 as a possible D gene (5 bases). Germline V gene sequence: CDR1 SGHAT, CDR2 FQNNGV. The germline V and J ends were trimmed by 2 bases and 2 bases, with 9 bases remaining between them. The CDR3 is made up of 14 amino acids. DNA for the CDR3: TGTGCCAGCAGCTTATCAGGGTCCAACTATGGCTACACCTTC. Protein sequence: CASSLSGSNYGYTF.

The chain is built from TRBV5-1 and TRBJ2-3, with D uncertain. The CDR3 runs to 14 residues. Germline V gene lookup returns CDR1 SGHRS and CDR2 YFSETQ. V was clipped by 0 bases and J by 4 bases, with 9 bases between them. The CDR3 sequence is CASSLGPVPDTQYF. CDR3 coding DNA: TGCGCCAGCAGCTTGGGCCCGGTTCCAGATACGCAGTATTTT.

This chain joins TRBV14 and TRBJ2-3; D is uncertain. V was cut by 1 base and J by 10 bases, with 9 bases left in between. There are 12 residues in the CDR3. Germline-derived CDR1 and CDR2 are SGHDN and FVKESK. CDR3 loop: CASSQALHAQYF. In DNA, the CDR3 is TGTGCCAGCAGCCAAGCCCTCCACGCGCAGTATTTT.

This clone has only one observation. The chain couples TRBV7-2 to TRBJ1-3; D is uncertain. Between the trimmed V and J ends, which lost 1 base and 0 bases, there was a span of 7 bases. Germline V gives CDR1 SGHTA, CDR2 FQGNSA. The CDR3 covers 15 residues. Here the CDR3 DNA reads TGTGCCAGCAGCTTAGTAGTAAGCTCTGGAAACACCATATATTTT. Protein sequence: CASSLVVSSGNTIYF.

The V gene is TRBV18, the J gene TRBJ1-4, with D unclear. The CDR3 sequence is 13 residues long. Germline loops: CDR1 KGHSH, CDR2 LQKENI. V lost 5 bases and J lost 4, with 8 bases in between. CDR3 amino acids: CASSTELNEKLFF. CDR3 sequence (DNA): TGTGCCAGCTCAACGGAACTTAATGAAAAACTGTTTTTT.

The chain joins TRBV5-5 to TRBJ2-7; possibly TRBD2 for D (7 bases). Trimming removed 1 base at V and 3 bases at J, with 14 bases between. The length of the CDR3 is 15 residues. Germline V CDR1 and CDR2: SGHKS, YYEKEE (reference sequence). The CDR3 region is CASSLRGGEGYEQYF. The CDR3 DNA follows: TGTGCCAGCAGCTTGCGCGGGGGCGAAGGCTACGAGCAGTACTTC.

This clone was detected only a few times. This chain links TRBV6-1 with TRBJ2-7; 10 bases align to TRBD2. The V segment lost 6 bases and the J segment 2 bases; nucleotides outside the gene matches: 1. This CDR3 has 13 residues. The V gene's germline CDR1 is MNHNS and CDR2 SASEGT. CDR3 region: CASRLAGTYEQYF. The CDR3 bases are TGTGCCAGCAGACTAGCGGGGACCTACGAGCAGTACTTC.

The chain carries TRBV10-2 and TRBJ2-5, with no clear D. This CDR3 is built from 13 residues. The V and J ends lost 8 bases and 4 bases respectively, with 14 bases between them. The germline CDR1 and CDR2 sequences are WSHSY and SAAADI. This chain's CDR3 is CASARRRVETQYF. In DNA form, the CDR3 reads TGCGCCAGCGCACGACGTCGAGTAGAGACCCAGTACTTC.

Concerning this clone itself: The junction shows a germline mismatch at one end, possibly a read error. The CDR3 is CASSLVESSHEQYF. CDR3 nucleotide sequence: TGCGCCAGCAGCTTGGTGGAGAGCTCCCACGAGCAGTACTTC. V gene TRBV5-1 combines with J gene TRBJ2-7; D ambiguous. The CDR3 consists of 14 residues. The germline V gene has CDR1 SGHRS and CDR2 YFSETQ. Full variable domain (missing parts from reference TRBV5-1 and TRBJ2-7): KAGVTQTPRYLIKTRGQQVTLSCSPISGHRSVSWYQQTPGQGLQFLFEYFSETQRNKGNFPGRFSGRQFSNSRSEMNVSTLELGDSALYLCASSLVESSHEQYFGPGTRLTVT.

The CDR3 DNA follows: TGTGCCAGCAGTGAAGGAGCGAACACTGAAGCTTTCTTT. Its protein is CASSEGANTEAFF. The J gene is TRBJ1-1, the V gene TRBV2; D is ambiguous. The CDR3 extends over 13 amino acids. The germline gives CDR1 SNHLY, CDR2 FYNNEI. V lost 1 base and J 1 base, leaving 4 bases between the germline ends.

The rearrangement joins TRBV6-1 to TRBJ2-7; D gene unclear. The CDR3 contains 16 residues. V was trimmed by 0 bases and J by 2 bases, leaving 14 bases between them. Looked up from germline, CDR1 is MNHNS and CDR2 is SASEGT. In nucleotides, the CDR3 is TGTGCCAGCAGTGAAGCGCTGGCAGGTGGGGCCTACGAGCAGTACTTC. Protein product: CASSEALAGGAYEQYF.

The chain is built from TRBV10-2 and TRBJ1-4; D remains unclear. The CDR3 loop spans 16 amino acids. V was cut by 2 bases and J by 0 bases, with 10 bases left in between. CDR1 WSHSY and CDR2 SAAADI come from the germline V gene. In DNA form, the CDR3 reads TGCGCCAGCAGTGAGCGTTTGGATGCAACTAATGAAAAACTGTTTTTT. Translation: CASSERLDATNEKLFF.